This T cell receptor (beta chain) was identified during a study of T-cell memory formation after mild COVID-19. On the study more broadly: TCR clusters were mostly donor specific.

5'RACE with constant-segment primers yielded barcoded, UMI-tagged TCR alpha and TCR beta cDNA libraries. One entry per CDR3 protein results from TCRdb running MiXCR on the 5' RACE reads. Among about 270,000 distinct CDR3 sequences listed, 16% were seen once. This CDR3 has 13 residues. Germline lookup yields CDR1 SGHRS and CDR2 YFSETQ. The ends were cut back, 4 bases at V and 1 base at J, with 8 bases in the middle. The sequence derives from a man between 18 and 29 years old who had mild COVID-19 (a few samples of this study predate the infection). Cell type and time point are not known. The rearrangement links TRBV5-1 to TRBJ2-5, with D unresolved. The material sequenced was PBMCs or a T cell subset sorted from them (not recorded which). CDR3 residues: CASSPHLQETQYF. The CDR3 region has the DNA TGCGCCAGCAGCCCCCACCTCCAAGAGACCCAGTACTTC.